The 5 T cell receptor beta chains below come from one sample, sequenced in a study of a mutant IDH1 vaccine in newly diagnosed glioma. TCRdb keeps only in-frame clones here, not all; method: immunoSEQ multiplex PCR. The data show 31,000 or so clones, around 82% seen once. Time point in this sample: week 35, safety follow-up. A single vaccine dose contained 300 ug of mutant IDH1 20-mer peptide, and topical imiquimod was used with it. These receptors' antigens are unknown. The sequences come from PBMCs, collected from a glioma patient whose treatment included an IDH1 peptide vaccine. The receptors were gathered from a woman between 40 and 50 years old with glioma.

This chain connects TRBV27 to TRBJ1-6; 9 bases align to TRBD1. J lost 10 bases, V lost 7 bases, and 11 bases had no gene match. The germline gives CDR1 MNHEY, CDR2 SMNVEV (reference sequence). The CDR3 contains 15 residues. This CDR3 is CASKIGTGLSSPLHF. The CDR3 DNA sequence: TGTGCCAGCAAGATTGGGACAGGGTTGAGCTCACCCCTCCACTTT.

The gene calls are TRBV30 and TRBJ2-3; D could derive from TRBD1 or TRBD2 (5 bases each). V lost 0 bases and J lost 4, with 14 bases in between. This CDR3 contains 15 residues. Germline loops: CDR1 GTSNPN, CDR2 SVGIG (reference sequence). The CDR3 nucleotides read TGTGCCTGGAGTGTTCCGGGACCCACCCCAGATACGCAGTATTTT. It specifies CAWSVPGPTPDTQYF.

The chain joins TRBV18 to TRBJ2-1; D is uncertain. V was trimmed by 0 bases and J by 6 bases, leaving 18 bases between them. The CDR3 length is 17 residues. Looked up from germline, CDR1 is KGHSH and CDR2 is LQKENI. CDR3 sequence: CASSPPHPTKPGNEQFF. The CDR3 DNA sequence: TGTGCCAGCTCACCACCTCATCCCACTAAGCCGGGCAATGAGCAGTTCTTC. Together with reference TRBV18 and TRBJ2-1, the CDR3 gives the full variable domain: NAGVMQNPRHLVRRRGQEARLRCSPMKGHSHVYWYRQLPEEGLKFMVYLQKENIIDESGMPKERFSAEFPKEGPSILRIQQVVRGDSAAYFCASSPPHPTKPGNEQFFGPGTRLTVL.

This clone was picked up one time. The chain uses TRBV6-6 and TRBJ2-5, with 9 bases identical to TRBD1. The germline V gene encodes CDR1 MNHNY and CDR2 SVGAGI (reference sequence). V gave up 4 bases and J gave up 5 bases; unmatched junction bases: 8. The CDR3 runs 15 residues. The CDR3 nucleotides are TGTGCCAGCAGTTCCCCGGGACAGGGATTGGAGACCCAGTACTTC. This gives the protein CASSSPGQGLETQYF.

This sequence joins TRBV11-1 and TRBJ2-4; the D gene is possibly TRBD2 (6 bases). Germline V gene lookup returns CDR1 SGHAT and CDR2 FQDESV (reference sequence). The CDR3 runs to 14 residues. Deletions cut 4 bases from V and 11 bases from J, with 18 bases between. The CDR3 nucleotides read TGTGCCAGCAGCTCCCCCCGGATTGGCGGGGTTCAGTACTTC. The encoded protein is CASSSPRIGGVQYF.